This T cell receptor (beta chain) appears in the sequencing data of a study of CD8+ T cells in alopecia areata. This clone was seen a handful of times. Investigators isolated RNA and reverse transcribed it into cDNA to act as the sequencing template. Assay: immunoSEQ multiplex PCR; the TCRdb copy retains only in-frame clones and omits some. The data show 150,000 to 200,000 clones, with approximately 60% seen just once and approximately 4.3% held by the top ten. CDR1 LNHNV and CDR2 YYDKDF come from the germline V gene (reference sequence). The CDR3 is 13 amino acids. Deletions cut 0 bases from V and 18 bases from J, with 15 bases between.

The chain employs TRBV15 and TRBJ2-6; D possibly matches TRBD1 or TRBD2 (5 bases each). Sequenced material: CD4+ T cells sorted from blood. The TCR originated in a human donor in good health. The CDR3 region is CATSRDPGGQGTF. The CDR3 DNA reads TGTGCCACCAGCAGAGATCCGGGCGGGCAGGGGACTTTC.